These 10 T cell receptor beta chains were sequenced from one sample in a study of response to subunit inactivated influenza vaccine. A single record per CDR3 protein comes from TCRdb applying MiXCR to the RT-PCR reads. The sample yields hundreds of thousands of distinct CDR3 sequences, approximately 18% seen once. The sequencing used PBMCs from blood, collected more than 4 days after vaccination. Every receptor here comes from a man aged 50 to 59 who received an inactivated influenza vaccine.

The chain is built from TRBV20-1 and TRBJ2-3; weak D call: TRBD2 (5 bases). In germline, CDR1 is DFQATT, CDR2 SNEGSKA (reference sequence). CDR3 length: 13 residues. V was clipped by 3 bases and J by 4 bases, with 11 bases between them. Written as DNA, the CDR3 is TGCAGTGCTAGGGACTCTAGCTCAGATACGCAGTATTTT. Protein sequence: CSARDSSSDTQYF.

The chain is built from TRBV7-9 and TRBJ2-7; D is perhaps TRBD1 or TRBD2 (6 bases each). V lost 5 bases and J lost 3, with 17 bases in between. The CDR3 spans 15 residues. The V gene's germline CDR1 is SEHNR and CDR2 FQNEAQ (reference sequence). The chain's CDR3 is CASSEGQGGFYEQYF. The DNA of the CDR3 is TGTGCCAGCAGCGAGGGACAAGGGGGGTTCTACGAGCAGTACTTC.

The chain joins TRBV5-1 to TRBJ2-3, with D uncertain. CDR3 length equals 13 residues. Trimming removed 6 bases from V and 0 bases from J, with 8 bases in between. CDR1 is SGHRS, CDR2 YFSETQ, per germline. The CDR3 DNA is TGCGCCAGCACTAAGGGAAGCACAGATACGCAGTATTTT. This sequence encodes CASTKGSTDTQYF.

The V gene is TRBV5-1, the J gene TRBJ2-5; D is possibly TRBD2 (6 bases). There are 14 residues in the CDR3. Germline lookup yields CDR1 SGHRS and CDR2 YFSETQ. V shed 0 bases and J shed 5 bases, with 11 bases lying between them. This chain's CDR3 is CASSLGASDETQYF. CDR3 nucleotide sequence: TGCGCCAGCAGCTTGGGGGCTAGCGATGAGACCCAGTACTTC.

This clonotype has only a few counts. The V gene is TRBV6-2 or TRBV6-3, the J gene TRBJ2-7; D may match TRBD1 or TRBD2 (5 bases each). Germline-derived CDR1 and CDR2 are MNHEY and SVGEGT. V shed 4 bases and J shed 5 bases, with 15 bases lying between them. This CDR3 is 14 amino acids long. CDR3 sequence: CASSLPRDVDEQYF. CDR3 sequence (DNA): TGTGCCAGCAGTTTGCCGAGGGACGTTGACGAGCAGTACTTC.

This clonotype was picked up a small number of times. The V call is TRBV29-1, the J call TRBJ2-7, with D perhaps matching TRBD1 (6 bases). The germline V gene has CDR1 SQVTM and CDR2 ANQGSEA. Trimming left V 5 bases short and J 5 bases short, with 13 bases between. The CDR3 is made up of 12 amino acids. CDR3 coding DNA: TGCAGCGTTCGAACAGGGATTCACGAGCAGTACTTC. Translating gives CSVRTGIHEQYF.

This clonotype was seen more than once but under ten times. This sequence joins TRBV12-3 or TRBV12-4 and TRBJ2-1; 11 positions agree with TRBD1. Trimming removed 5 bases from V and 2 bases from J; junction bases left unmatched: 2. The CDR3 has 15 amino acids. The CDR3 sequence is CASSRTGGTYNEQFF. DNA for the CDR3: TGTGCCAGCAGTCGGACAGGGGGCACCTACAATGAGCAGTTCTTC.

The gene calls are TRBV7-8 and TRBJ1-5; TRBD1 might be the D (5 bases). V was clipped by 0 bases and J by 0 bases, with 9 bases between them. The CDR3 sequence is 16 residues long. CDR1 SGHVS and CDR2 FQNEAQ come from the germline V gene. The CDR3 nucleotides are TGTGCCAGCAGCTTAGCTAGGGGATATAGCAATCAGCCCCAGCATTTT. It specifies CASSLARGYSNQPQHF.

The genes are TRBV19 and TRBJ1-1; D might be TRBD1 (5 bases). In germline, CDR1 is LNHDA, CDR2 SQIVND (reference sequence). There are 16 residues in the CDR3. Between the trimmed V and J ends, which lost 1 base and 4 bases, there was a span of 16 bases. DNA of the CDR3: TGTGCCAGTAGTATAGTAGGCAGGGAGATTGGCACTGAAGCTTTCTTT. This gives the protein CASSIVGREIGTEAFF.

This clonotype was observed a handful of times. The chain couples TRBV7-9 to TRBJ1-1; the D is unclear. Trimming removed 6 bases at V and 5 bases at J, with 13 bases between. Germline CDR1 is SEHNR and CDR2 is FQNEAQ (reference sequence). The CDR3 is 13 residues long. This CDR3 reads CASSSVGRTEAFF. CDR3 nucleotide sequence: TGTGCCAGCAGTTCAGTGGGTCGAACTGAAGCTTTCTTT.